These 18 T cell receptor beta chains were all obtained from the same sample, sequenced in a study of CD8 T cells in ankylosing spondylitis. General study findings and limits: A motif in TCR beta, a set of 8 or 9 highly homologous variants, appeared characteristic of ankylosing spondylitis blood.

For these TCRs, the target antigens are not known. TCRdb re-derived calls from the 5' RACE reads in MiXCR, one entry per CDR3 protein. The sample has about 800,000 distinct CDR3 sequences, about 10% seen once. Sequenced: blood, either unsorted or a sorted T cell fraction (not recorded which). These receptors were taken from a male donor with ankylosing spondylitis.

The chain is built from TRBV20-1 and TRBJ2-7; 11 bases agree with TRBD2. The CDR3 has 13 amino acids. Germline trimming cut 4 bases from V and 7 bases from J; bases unmatched to any gene: 6. Germline CDR1 is DFQATT and CDR2 is SNEGSKA (reference sequence). The CDR3 here is CSAIMASGREQYF. In DNA, the CDR3 is TGCAGTGCTATTATGGCTAGCGGGAGGGAGCAGTACTTC.

CDR3 region: CASSSGTDQPQHF. DNA of the CDR3: TGTGCCAGCAGTTCCGGGACAGATCAGCCCCAGCATTTT. J is TRBJ1-5 and V is TRBV7-9, with TRBD1 matching over 7 bases. Per germline, CDR1 SEHNR and CDR2 FQNEAQ (reference sequence). CDR3 length: 13 residues. With 6 bases clipped from V and 5 bases from J, the junction kept 4 bases outside the gene matches.

This clonotype was recorded a few times. CDR3 amino acids: CSARDPDVSNQPQHF. Written as DNA, the CDR3 is TGCAGTGCTAGAGACCCGGACGTAAGCAATCAGCCCCAGCATTTT. The V call is TRBV20-1, the J call TRBJ1-5; no definite D call. The CDR3 runs to 15 residues. The germline V gene encodes CDR1 DFQATT and CDR2 SNEGSKA (reference sequence). V shed 0 bases and J shed 1 base, with 10 bases lying between them.

Ten or more counts support this clonotype. The chain couples TRBV10-3 to TRBJ2-5, with D maybe TRBD2 (6 bases). The CDR3 contains 18 residues. Germline V gene sequence: CDR1 ENHRY, CDR2 SYGVKD. Trimming took off 1 base at V and 5 bases at J, with 23 bases between the two ends. CDR3 in amino acids: CAISEWAGGPVAEETQYF. CDR3 nucleotide sequence: TGTGCCATCAGTGAGTGGGCAGGAGGGCCGGTAGCGGAGGAGACCCAGTACTTC.

The chain couples TRBV20-1 to TRBJ1-3; tentative D call: TRBD1 (5 bases). Trimming shortened V by 0 bases and J by 0 bases, and 9 bases separated the two germline ends. Germline loops: CDR1 DFQATT, CDR2 SNEGSKA (reference sequence). The CDR3 is 15 amino acids. The CDR3 DNA reads TGCAGTGCTAGAGACGGGACCGACTCTGGAAACACCATATATTTT. It codes for CSARDGTDSGNTIYF.

The CDR3 coding sequence is TGTGCCAGCAGTTACTCCCATAACTACGAGCAGTACTTC. Protein: CASSYSHNYEQYF. This chain joins TRBV6-2 or TRBV6-3 and TRBJ2-7; no clear D gene. V lost 0 bases to trimming and J lost 3 bases, with 6 bases between them. Germline V gives CDR1 MNHEY, CDR2 SVGEGT. The CDR3 consists of 13 residues.

V usage is TRBV20-1 and J usage is TRBJ1-6; D possibly corresponds to TRBD1 (5 bases). Between the trimmed V and J ends, which lost 0 bases and 10 bases, there was a span of 7 bases. This CDR3 has 12 residues. Germline-derived CDR1 and CDR2 are DFQATT and SNEGSKA (reference sequence). This CDR3 is CSAREGESPLHF. Here the CDR3 DNA reads TGCAGTGCTAGAGAAGGGGAGTCACCCCTCCACTTT.

The chain has TRBV20-1 and TRBJ1-5, with TRBD1 as a possible D gene (6 bases). The germline V gene has CDR1 DFQATT and CDR2 SNEGSKA (reference sequence). Trimming shortened V by 5 bases and J by 3 bases, and 11 bases separated the two germline ends. CDR3 size: 13 residues. CDR3 nucleotides: TGCAGTGCTCGCCGGGACATCAATCAGCCCCAGCATTTT. Encoded protein: CSARRDINQPQHF.

The chain is built from TRBV5-1 and TRBJ2-7; 8 bases agree with TRBD1. Germline CDR1 SGHRS, CDR2 YFSETQ. Trimming removed 2 bases from V and 4 bases from J; junction bases left unmatched: 8. This CDR3 has 15 amino acids. The CDR3 loop is CASSFSPGGEYEQYF. The CDR3 DNA reads TGCGCCAGCAGCTTCTCGCCAGGGGGCGAGTACGAGCAGTACTTC.

This clonotype was seen a handful of times. The chain uses TRBV7-2 and TRBJ2-5; 9 bases line up with TRBD1. This CDR3 has 15 amino acids. After removal of 5 bases from V and 5 bases from J, the junction contained 9 bases not matched to a gene. Germline lookup yields CDR1 SGHTA and CDR2 FQGNSA. CDR3 sequence reads: CASSRGDRVGETQYF. CDR3 in DNA: TGTGCCAGCAGCCGAGGGGACAGGGTCGGGGAGACCCAGTACTTC.

This clonotype was observed a few times. The chain uses TRBV4-3 and TRBJ1-4; tentative D call: TRBD1 (6 bases). Deletions cut 0 bases from V and 5 bases from J, with 13 bases between. Germline CDR1 reads LGHNA; CDR2 reads YSLEER. CDR3 length: 16 residues. The CDR3 is CASSQEVWTVNEKLFF. The CDR3 nucleotides read TGCGCCAGCAGCCAAGAAGTCTGGACAGTAAATGAAAAACTGTTTTTT.

This chain connects TRBV19 to TRBJ2-7, with TRBD1 identical over 9 bases. Germline V gene sequence: CDR1 LNHDA, CDR2 SQIVND (reference sequence). The V and J ends lost 9 bases and 5 bases, in that order; junction bases with no gene match: 14. This CDR3 has 15 amino acids. CDR3 nucleotides: TGTGCCAGCAGGAAGCGGGCGGACAGGGGCAACGAGCAGTACTTC. As protein: CASRKRADRGNEQYF.

The rearrangement links TRBV28 to TRBJ2-1, with TRBD2 matching over 8 bases. V trimming: 5 bases; J trimming: 8 bases; junction bases outside the gene matches: 8. CDR3 size: 14 residues. The germline V gene has CDR1 MDHEN and CDR2 SYDVKM. The CDR3 protein is CASSPSGRGDEQFF. The CDR3 region has the DNA TGTGCCAGCAGTCCGAGCGGGAGAGGCGATGAGCAGTTCTTC.

This clonotype was detected only a few times. This chain joins TRBV7-9 and TRBJ2-3; TRBD2 agrees at 7 bases. CDR3 size: 13 residues. V dropped 7 bases and J dropped 12; count of bases not matched to a gene: 13. CDR1 and CDR2 (germline): SEHNR, FQNEAQ (reference sequence). CDR3 in DNA: TGTGCCAGCAACCCGATCGGGGAGGGCCGTCAGTATTTT. It specifies CASNPIGEGRQYF. The variable domain in full, with the rest retrieved from reference TRBV7-9 and TRBJ2-3, is DTGVSQNPRHKITKRGQNVTFRCDPISEHNRLYWYRQTLGQGPEFLTYFQNEAQLEKSRLLSDRFSAERPKGSFSTLEIQRTEQGDSAMYLCASNPIGEGRQYFGPGTRLTVL.

In its sample, this clonotype was seen many times. The rearrangement links TRBV7-2 to TRBJ2-7, with a possible D match to TRBD1 (6 bases). The CDR3 runs to 14 residues. In germline, CDR1 is SGHTA, CDR2 FQGNSA. V dropped 1 base and J dropped 3 bases, with 10 bases sitting between them. The CDR3 nucleotides read TGTGCCAGCAGCTTAGTTGCCAGGGGCTACGAGCAGTACTTC. Protein: CASSLVARGYEQYF. Full variable domain (remainder filled in from reference TRBV7-2 and TRBJ2-7): GAGVSQSPSNKVTEKGKDVELRCDPISGHTALYWYRQSLGQGLEFLIYFQGNSAPDKSGLPSDRFSAERTGGSVSTLTIQRTQQEDSAVYLCASSLVARGYEQYFGPGTRLTVT.

This clonotype has more than one count but fewer than ten. The chain combines TRBV20-1 with TRBJ1-5; D is possibly TRBD1 (5 bases). The CDR3 has 15 amino acids. The germline CDR1 and CDR2 sequences are DFQATT and SNEGSKA (reference sequence). Trimming pared 4 bases from V and 0 bases from J, leaving 13 bases between. CDR3 loop: CSAKGQLYSNQPQHF. CDR3 nucleotide sequence: TGCAGTGCTAAAGGACAACTTTATAGCAATCAGCCCCAGCATTTT.

Ten or more counts support this clonotype. The rearrangement joins TRBV4-3 to TRBJ1-1; D is unclear. V shed 0 bases and J shed 8 bases, with 16 bases lying between them. The CDR3 has 15 amino acids. CDR1 is LGHNA, CDR2 YSLEER, per germline. DNA of the CDR3: TGCGCCAGCAGCCAAGATAGTGCCCCCGGAGGAGAAGCTTTCTTT. Its translation is CASSQDSAPGGEAFF.

At least ten counts were recorded for this clonotype. V usage is TRBV20-1 and J usage is TRBJ1-5, with D unresolved. Germline CDR1 is DFQATT and CDR2 is SNEGSKA (reference sequence). CDR3 length: 14 amino acids. Trimming stripped 3 bases from V and 2 bases from J, with 11 bases between. CDR3 nucleotides: TGCAGTGCTAGCAAGACTAGTGGCAATCAGCCCCAGCATTTT. This translates into CSASKTSGNQPQHF.